The 9 T cell receptor beta chains presented below share a single source sample, sequenced in a study of graft-versus-host responses after intestinal transplantation. Measured with immunoSEQ multiplex PCR; TCRdb has only the in-frame clones, and not every one. The sample consists of about 110,000 clones, 93% of them appearing once. No antigen has been assigned to these receptors. Specimen: unstimulated CD8+ T cells sorted from spleen or lymph node cells, collected before intestinal transplant. Every receptor here comes from a human donor who received an intestinal transplant.

On this clone: Relative to the germline gene, one junction end is altered; a read error may explain this. The V call is TRBV7-7, the J call TRBJ2-1; 7 bases align to TRBD2. CDR3 size: 15 residues. The germline V gene has CDR1 SSHAT and CDR2 FNYEAQ (reference sequence). The CDR3 reads CASSFSSGAGNEQFF. The CDR3 DNA sequence: TGTGCTAGCAGCTTTTCCAGCGGGGCGGGCAATGAGCAGTTCTTC.

The chain joins TRBV9 to TRBJ2-3; TRBD1 agrees at 8 bases. The CDR3 sequence is 15 residues long. Germline values: CDR1 SGDLS, CDR2 YYNGEE. V shed 4 bases, J shed 0 bases, and the junction held 4 bases outside the gene matches. The CDR3 reads CASSSGGGSTDTQYF. The CDR3 region has the DNA TGTGCCAGCAGCTCAGGGGGCGGGAGCACAGATACGCAGTATTTT.

The V gene is TRBV5-1, the J gene TRBJ2-2; 9 nucleotides line up with TRBD2. Unmatched junction bases numbered 12, after V lost 1 base and J lost 8 bases. The germline V gene encodes CDR1 SGHRS and CDR2 YFSETQ. The CDR3 sequence is 17 residues long. In DNA, the CDR3 is TGCGCCAGCAGCTTGTTGGCTAGCGGGGACAACAGGGGGGAGCTGTTTTTT. It is translated as CASSLLASGDNRGELFF.

This clone has only one observation. J is TRBJ2-7 and V is TRBV25-1, with a weak D call TRBD1 (6 bases). CDR3 length equals 12 residues. V lost 6 bases to trimming and J lost 2 bases, with 8 bases between them. CDR1 is MGHDK and CDR2 is SYGVNS in the germline V gene. The DNA for the CDR3 is TGTGCCAGCAGGGACAGTCCCTACGAGCAGTACTTC. The encoded protein is CASRDSPYEQYF.

Details on this clone: This sample includes further DNA sequences coding for the same CDR3. The genes are TRBV19 and TRBJ1-2; 7 bases match TRBD1. Germline CDR1 reads LNHDA; CDR2 reads SQIVND (reference sequence). CDR3 length equals 14 residues. The V gene end was trimmed by 4 bases and the J gene end by 3 bases; junction bases not matched to a gene: 5. The chain's CDR3 is CASSSPGGDYGYTF. The CDR3 region has the DNA TGTGCCAGTAGTAGCCCAGGGGGGGACTATGGCTACACCTTC.

The chain joins TRBV27 to TRBJ2-2, with TRBD2 matching over 11 bases. Trimming at V came to 3 bases and at J to 4 bases, leaving 10 bases not matched to a gene. Germline V CDR1 and CDR2: MNHEY, SMNVEV (reference sequence). The CDR3 runs 18 residues. The CDR3 region is CASSFSSYGTSGTGELFF. CDR3 DNA: TGTGCCAGCAGTTTCTCCTCGTATGGGACTAGCGGCACCGGGGAGCTGTTTTTT.

In this sample, this clone turned up once. The chain couples TRBV5-1 to TRBJ1-3; no definite D call. Trimming removed 1 base at V and 0 bases at J, with 14 bases between. Germline CDR1 reads SGHRS; CDR2 reads YFSETQ. The CDR3 consists of 17 residues. For the CDR3, the DNA is TGCGCCAGCAGCTTGCCACGTCATGAGAGCTCTGGAAACACCATATATTTT. Its protein is CASSLPRHESSGNTIYF. Filled out from reference TRBV5-1 and TRBJ1-3, the complete variable domain reads KAGVTQTPRYLIKTRGQQVTLSCSPISGHRSVSWYQQTPGQGLQFLFEYFSETQRNKGNFPGRFSGRQFSNSRSEMNVSTLELGDSALYLCASSLPRHESSGNTIYFGEGSWLTVV.

The V gene is TRBV14, the J gene TRBJ2-1; unclear D gene. Trimming shortened V by 4 bases and J by 9 bases, and 16 bases separated the two germline ends. CDR3 length: 14 amino acids. CDR1 is SGHDN, CDR2 FVKESK, per germline. The CDR3 sequence: CASSRYSIVGEQFF. CDR3 DNA: TGTGCCAGCAGCCGTTACTCTATCGTAGGTGAGCAGTTCTTC.

The chain has TRBV30 and TRBJ1-1; a possible D gene is TRBD1 (5 bases). The germline V and J ends were trimmed by 3 bases and 11 bases, with 10 bases remaining between them. This CDR3 is built from 10 residues. Germline loops: CDR1 GTSNPN, CDR2 SVGIG (reference sequence). CDR3 DNA sequence: TGTGCCTGGAGATCAGGGTTCGCTTTCTTT. Its protein is CAWRSGFAFF.